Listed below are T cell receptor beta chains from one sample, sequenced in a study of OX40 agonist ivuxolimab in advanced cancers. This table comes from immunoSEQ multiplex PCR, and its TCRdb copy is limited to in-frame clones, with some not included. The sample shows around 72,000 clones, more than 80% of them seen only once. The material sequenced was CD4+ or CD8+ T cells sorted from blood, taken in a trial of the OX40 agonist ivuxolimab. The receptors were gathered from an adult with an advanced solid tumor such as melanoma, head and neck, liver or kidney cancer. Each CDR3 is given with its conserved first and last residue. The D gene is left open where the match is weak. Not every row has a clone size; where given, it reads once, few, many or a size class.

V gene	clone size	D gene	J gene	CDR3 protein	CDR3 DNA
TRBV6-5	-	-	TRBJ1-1	CASSAGGNTEAFF	TGTGCCAGCAGTGCCGGAGGGAACACTGAAGCTTTCTTT
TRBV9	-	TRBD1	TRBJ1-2	CASSTTGVAGYTF	TGTGCCAGCAGCACGACAGGGGTGGCTGGCTACACCTTC
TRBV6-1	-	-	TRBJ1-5	CASSEAEGKGQPQHF	TGTGCCAGCAGTGAAGCGGAGGGCAAGGGTCAGCCCCAGCATTTT
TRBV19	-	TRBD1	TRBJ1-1	CASRSTGGGKAFF	TGTGCCAGTCGCTCTACAGGGGGTGGAAAAGCTTTCTTT
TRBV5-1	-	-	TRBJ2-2	CASNLHRSDGELFF	TGCGCCAGCAACCTCCACCGTTCCGACGGGGAGCTGTTTTTT
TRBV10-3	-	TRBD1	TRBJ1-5	CAISGGQGGQPQHF	TGTGCCATCAGTGGGGGACAGGGCGGGCAGCCCCAGCATTTT
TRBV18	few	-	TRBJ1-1	CASSPPRGMNTEAFF	TGTGCCAGCTCACCACCGAGGGGGATGAACACTGAAGCTTTCTTT
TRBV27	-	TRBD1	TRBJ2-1	CASSLDRGSYNEQFF	TGTGCCAGCAGTTTGGACAGGGGTAGCTACAATGAGCAGTTCTTC
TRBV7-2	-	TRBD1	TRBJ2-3	CASSLKTGWPDTQYF	TGTGCCAGCAGCTTAAAGACAGGGTGGCCAGATACGCAGTATTTT
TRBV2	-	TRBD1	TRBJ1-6	CASSEDRGPSPLHF	TGTGCCAGCAGTGAGGACAGGGGGCCTTCGCCCCTCCACTTT
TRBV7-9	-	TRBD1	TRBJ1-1	CASSPPGQGALAEAFF	TGTGCCAGCAGCCCCCCCGGGCAGGGGGCATTGGCTGAAGCTTTCTTT
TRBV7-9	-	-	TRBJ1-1	CASRGGGLRAFF	TGTGCCAGCAGAGGAGGAGGGCTGAGAGCTTTCTTT
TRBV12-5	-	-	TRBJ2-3	CASGTPRTDTQYF	TGTGCTAGTGGTACCCCTCGAACAGATACGCAGTATTTT
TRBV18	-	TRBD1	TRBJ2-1	CASSLNNRDRGFF	TGTGCCAGCTCACTCAATAACCGGGACAGGGGGTTCTTC
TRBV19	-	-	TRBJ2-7	CASSILPGYEQYF	TGTGCCAGTAGTATTCTCCCGGGCTACGAGCAGTACTTC
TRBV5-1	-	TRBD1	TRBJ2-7	CASSSDRAYEQYF	TGCGCCAGCAGCTCTGACAGGGCCTACGAGCAGTACTTC
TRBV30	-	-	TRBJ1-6	CAWIAGASTRGSPLHF	TGTGCCTGGATAGCGGGGGCCTCGACGAGGGGTTCACCCCTCCACTTT
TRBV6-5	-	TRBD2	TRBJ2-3	CASSSPTSGGLDTQYF	TGTGCCAGCAGTTCCCCGACTAGCGGGGGATTGGATACGCAGTATTTT
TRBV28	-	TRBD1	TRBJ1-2	CASSFGQGLNGYTF	TGTGCCAGCAGTTTCGGACAGGGATTAAACGGCTACACCTTC
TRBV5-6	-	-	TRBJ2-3	CASSLSGRLTDTQYF	TGTGCCAGCAGCCTGAGCGGGCGTCTCACAGATACGCAGTATTTT
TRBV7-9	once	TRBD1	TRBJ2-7	CASSLSDRVYEQYF	TGCGCCAGCAGCTTGTCGGACAGGGTCTACGAGCAGTACTTC
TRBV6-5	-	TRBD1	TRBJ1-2	CASSPDRDYGYTF	TGTGCCAGCAGTCCGGACAGGGACTATGGCTACACCTTC
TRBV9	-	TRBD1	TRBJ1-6	CASSPQTGANSPLHF	TGTGCCAGCAGCCCTCAGACAGGGGCAAATTCACCCCTCCACTTT
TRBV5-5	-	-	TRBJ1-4	CASSLGPAEKLFF	TGTGCCAGCAGCTTGGGACCGGCTGAAAAACTGTTTTTT
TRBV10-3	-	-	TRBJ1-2	CATRGTINYGYTF	TGTGCCACCAGAGGGACGATAAACTATGGCTACACCTTC
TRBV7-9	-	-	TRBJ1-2	CASSPTAYGYTF	TGTGCCAGCAGCCCGACAGCTTATGGCTACACCTTC
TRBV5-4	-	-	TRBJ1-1	CASSLAEGRLNTEAFF	TGTGCCAGCAGCTTGGCTGAGGGACGTCTGAACACTGAAGCTTTCTTT
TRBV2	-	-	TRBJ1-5	CASLRTEAQPQHF	TGTGCCAGTTTAAGGACCGAAGCCCAGCCCCAGCATTTT
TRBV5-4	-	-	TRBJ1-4	CASSTGPANEKLFF	TGTGCCAGCAGCACAGGTCCGGCTAATGAAAAACTGTTTTTT
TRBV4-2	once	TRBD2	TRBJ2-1	CASSQTNGFRGGFGEQFF	TGTGCCAGCAGCCAGACAAACGGGTTCCGGGGGGGTTTTGGTGAGCAGTTCTTC
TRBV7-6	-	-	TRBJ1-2	CATGTGYGYTF	TGTGCCACCGGGACTGGCTATGGCTACACCTTC
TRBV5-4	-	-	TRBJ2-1	CASSHVSYNEQFF	TGTGCCAGCAGCCACGTTTCCTACAATGAGCAGTTCTTC
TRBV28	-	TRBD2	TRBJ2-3	CASSPGTSGGTDTQYF	TGTGCCAGCAGTCCCGGGACTAGCGGGGGTACAGATACGCAGTATTTT
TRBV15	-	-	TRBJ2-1	CATSRGRNDNEQFF	TGTGCCACCAGCAGAGGTCGTAACGACAATGAGCAGTTCTTC
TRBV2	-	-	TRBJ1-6	CASIREAGNSPLHF	TGTGCCAGCATTAGGGAAGCGGGCAATTCACCCCTCCACTTT
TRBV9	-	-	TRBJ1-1	CASSVVEGRAFF	TGTGCCAGCAGCGTGGTAGAAGGTCGAGCTTTCTTT
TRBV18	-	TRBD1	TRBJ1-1	CASSPGQGLGNTEAFF	TGTGCCAGCTCACCTGGACAGGGGTTGGGGAACACTGAAGCTTTCTTT
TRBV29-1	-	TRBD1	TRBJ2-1	CSVALQGAYNEQFF	TGCAGCGTTGCCCTGCAGGGGGCCTACAATGAGCAGTTCTTC
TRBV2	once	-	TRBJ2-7	CASRPQGGSYEQYF	TGTGCCAGCAGACCCCAAGGGGGCTCCTACGAGCAGTACTTC
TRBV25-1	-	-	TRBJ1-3	CASTMGPQNTIYF	TGTGCCAGCACGATGGGACCCCAAAACACCATATATTTT
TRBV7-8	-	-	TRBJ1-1	CASSLTGTNTEAFF	TGTGCCAGCAGCTTAACAGGGACGAACACTGAAGCTTTCTTT
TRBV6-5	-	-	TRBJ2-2	CASSYGGAVTGELFF	TGTGCCAGCAGTTACGGAGGGGCAGTCACCGGGGAGCTGTTTTTT
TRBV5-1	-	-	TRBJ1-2	CASSIPDLGYTF	TGCGCCAGCAGCATACCGGACCTTGGCTACACCTTC
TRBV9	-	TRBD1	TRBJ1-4	CASSPGQGREKLFF	TGTGCCAGCAGCCCGGGACAGGGCAGAGAAAAACTGTTTTTT
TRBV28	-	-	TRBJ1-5	CASTPISVGSVQPQHF	TGTGCCAGCACTCCCATTTCGGTCGGGTCAGTACAGCCCCAGCATTTT
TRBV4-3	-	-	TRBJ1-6	CASSPGQYSPLHF	TGCGCCAGCAGCCCAGGACAGTATTCACCCCTCCACTTT
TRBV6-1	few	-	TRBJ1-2	CASSETGFANYGYTF	TGTGCCAGCAGTGAAACAGGGTTCGCTAACTATGGCTACACCTTC
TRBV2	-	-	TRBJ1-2	CASGTPPSSYGYTF	TGTGCCAGTGGGACACCCCCCTCCTCCTATGGCTACACCTTC
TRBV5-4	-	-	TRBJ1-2	CASSSRGDYGYTF	TGTGCCAGCAGCTCCCGGGGGGACTATGGCTACACCTTC
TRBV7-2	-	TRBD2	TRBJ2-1	CASSLATSGNEQFF	TGTGCCAGCAGCTTAGCAACTAGCGGCAATGAGCAGTTCTTC
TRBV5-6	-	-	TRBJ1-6	CASSLGPTERGSPLHF	TGTGCCAGCAGCTTGGGGCCGACAGAGAGAGGGTCACCCCTCCACTTT
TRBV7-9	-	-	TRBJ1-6	CASSLEAVYNSPLHF	TGTGCCAGCAGCTTAGAAGCAGTGTATAATTCACCCCTCCACTTT
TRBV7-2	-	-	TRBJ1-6	CASSLGDRYSSSYNSPLHF	TGTGCCAGCAGCTTAGGGGACCGATACTCTAGCTCCTATAATTCACCCCTCCACTTT
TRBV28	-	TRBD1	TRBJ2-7	CASRPNGQVYYEQYF	TGTGCCAGCAGGCCAAATGGACAGGTATATTACGAGCAGTACTTC